This TCR beta chain was obtained from a study of Graves' ophthalmopathy and Graves' hyperthyroidism. Whole-study findings and limits: Ophthalmopathy cases were distinguished from stable hyperthyroidism by a 13-signature model, reaching around 88% sensitivity and 81.08% specificity. Detection in blood was also observed for most expanded thyroid clonotypes above 0.001 frequency.

Amplifying from RNA transcripts, the study obtained TCR beta CDR3 regions. First-round RT-PCR employed HTBI primers, with a second-round multiplex PCR after it. TCRdb re-analysed the multiplex PCR reads in MiXCR, keeping a single row per CDR3 protein. The sample lists 450,000 to 600,000 distinct CDR3 sequences, 39% occurring once. V shed 6 bases and J shed 8 bases, with 14 bases lying between them. Germline CDR1 and CDR2: LNHDA and SQIVND (reference sequence). CDR3 length equals 14 residues. This clonotype was picked up many times. No antigen is known for it. Patients were left out if they had other autoimmune diseases, uncontrolled infections, pregnancy or lactation. The diagnostic workup employed clinical symptoms, serum thyroxine, TRAb, thyroid ultrasound and orbital computed tomography.

This TCR was sampled from an adult man with Graves' hyperthyroidism. This sequence joins TRBV19 and TRBJ1-6, with no clear D. Sequencing was carried out using peripheral blood or thyroid tissue (not recorded which). In nucleotides, the CDR3 is TGTGCCAGTAGGGGCACCTCCCGGGATTCACCCCTCCACTTT. Translation gives CASRGTSRDSPLHF. The whole variable domain, filled in from reference TRBV19 and TRBJ1-6, reads DGGITQSPKYLFRKEGQNVTLSCEQNLNHDAMYWYRQDPGQGLRLIYYSQIVNDFQKGDIAEGYSVSREKKESFPLTVTSAQKNPTAFYLCASRGTSRDSPLHFGNGTRLTVT.